This entry is about one TCR beta chain. The entry originates in a study of blood T cell repertoires in COVID-19. The method was immunoSEQ multiplex PCR; TCRdb's version includes in-frame clones alone and lacks a portion of them. The sample includes about 270,000 clones, roughly nine tenths seen only once; the top ten take around 3%. The sequence came from a woman aged 45-60 years who had recovered from COVID-19. The sample comprised PBMCs or T cells enriched from blood (not recorded which).

CDR3 loop: CASSLAGTDTQYF. CDR3 nucleotide sequence: TGTGCCAGTAGTCTAGCGGGGACAGATACGCAGTATTTT. The rearrangement joins TRBV19 to TRBJ2-3; 9 bases agree with TRBD2. The V segment lost 5 bases and the J segment 3 bases; nucleotides outside the gene matches: 0. The germline V gene encodes CDR1 LNHDA and CDR2 SQIVND (reference sequence). This CDR3 has 13 amino acids.